The 17 T cell receptor beta chains presented below share a single source sample, sequenced in a study of blood T cell repertoires in COVID-19. Measured with immunoSEQ multiplex PCR; TCRdb has only the in-frame clones, and not every one. The sample holds about 43,000 clones; around 90% are singletons and the top ten take about a tenth. Material for sequencing was peripheral blood. These receptors were obtained from a woman aged 80 or older with active COVID-19.

V gene TRBV29-1 combines with J gene TRBJ2-7; tentative D call: TRBD1 (5 bases). The V end was cut by 4 bases, the J end by 0 bases, with 13 bases between. The CDR3 spans 14 residues. Germline assignment: CDR1 SQVTM and CDR2 ANQGSEA. The CDR3 DNA reads as TGCAGCGTTGGCGACAGACCCTTCTCCTACGAGCAGTACTTC. Its translation is CSVGDRPFSYEQYF.

The V call is TRBV20-1, the J call TRBJ2-3, with TRBD2 matching 8 bases. The germline CDR1 and CDR2 sequences are DFQATT and SNEGSKA (reference sequence). Trimming took 3 bases from V and 2 from J; bases not matched to a gene: 4. The CDR3 is made up of 14 amino acids. In DNA form, the CDR3 reads TGCAGTGCTAGTCCGGGGGGGTACACAGATACGCAGTATTTT. It codes for CSASPGGYTDTQYF.

For the CDR3, the DNA is TGTGCCAGCAGACCCGCCACGGGACTCCCCTACGAGCAGTACTTC. Its protein is CASRPATGLPYEQYF. The V call is TRBV6-5, the J call TRBJ2-7, with D perhaps TRBD2 (6 bases). Germline assignment: CDR1 MNHEY and CDR2 SVGAGI. With 6 bases removed from V and 2 bases from J, the gap between germline ends came to 17 bases. The CDR3 runs to 15 residues.

This clone came up once. The chain has TRBV6-2 or TRBV6-3 and TRBJ2-1; D gene ambiguous. V dropped 0 bases and J dropped 5 bases, with 8 bases sitting between them. This CDR3 has 14 residues. Per the germline V gene, CDR1 is MNHEY and CDR2 is SVGEGT. The CDR3 region is CASSYSLGHNEQFF. The DNA for the CDR3 is TGTGCCAGCAGTTACTCCCTAGGTCACAATGAGCAGTTCTTC.

The sample holds one count of this clone. The chain employs TRBV27 and TRBJ2-5, with 9 nucleotides matching TRBD1. Germline V gene lookup returns CDR1 MNHEY and CDR2 SMNVEV (reference sequence). CDR3 length equals 17 residues. After removal of 3 bases from V and 3 bases from J, the junction contained 11 bases not matched to a gene. Written as DNA, the CDR3 is TGTGCCAGCAGTTTCCCCTCGGGACAGGGAGCTAAAGAGACCCAGTACTTC. Translation: CASSFPSGQGAKETQYF.

This clone came up a few times. V is TRBV5-1 and J is TRBJ2-1; D is uncertain. CDR3 size: 13 residues. Germline-derived CDR1 and CDR2 are SGHRS and YFSETQ. With 2 bases removed from V and 8 bases from J, the gap between germline ends came to 11 bases. DNA of the CDR3: TGCGCCAGCAGCTTTGCTAGTGGTTATGAGCAGTTCTTC. It is translated as CASSFASGYEQFF.

V and J are TRBV24-1 and TRBJ2-1; 7 bases are a match to TRBD2. The junction had 9 bases not matched to a gene; V was cut back by 0 bases and J by 5 bases. The CDR3 loop spans 17 amino acids. Germline CDR1 KGHDR, CDR2 SFDVKD. CDR3 loop: CATSDLPYGGYDNEQFF. CDR3 DNA: TGTGCCACCAGTGATTTGCCTTACGGGGGGTACGACAATGAGCAGTTCTTC.

V and J are TRBV19 and TRBJ2-5; weak D call: TRBD1 (6 bases). Germline CDR1 reads LNHDA; CDR2 reads SQIVND (reference sequence). This CDR3 comprises 13 residues. The ends were cut back, 2 bases at V and 8 bases at J, with 12 bases in the middle. The CDR3 protein is CASSITGTDTQYF. The CDR3 DNA follows: TGTGCCAGTAGTATAACAGGGACGGACACCCAGTACTTC.

Notes on this clone: At one end, the junction sequence differs from germline, possibly due to a read error. The DNA of the CDR3 is TGCGCCAGCAGCCAAGATGGGAAGGCGACCGGGGAACTGTTTTTT. Translated, it gives CASSQDGKATGELFF. The J gene is TRBJ2-2, the V gene TRBV4-3; possible D gene TRBD2, 5 bases. The CDR3 spans 15 residues. The V gene's germline CDR1 is LGHNA and CDR2 YSLEER.

The chain is built from TRBV5-1 and TRBJ1-4, with a weak D call TRBD1 (5 bases). V lost 6 bases, J lost 2 bases, and 17 bases lay in between. This CDR3 has 16 amino acids. The germline gives CDR1 SGHRS, CDR2 YFSETQ. The CDR3 DNA reads as TGCGCCAGCATGCCGGCAGGGAGGTTGACTAATGAAAAACTGTTTTTT. Amino acids: CASMPAGRLTNEKLFF. Variable domain in full (rest from reference TRBV5-1 and TRBJ1-4): KAGVTQTPRYLIKTRGQQVTLSCSPISGHRSVSWYQQTPGQGLQFLFEYFSETQRNKGNFPGRFSGRQFSNSRSEMNVSTLELGDSALYLCASMPAGRLTNEKLFFGSGTQLSVL.

J is TRBJ2-3 and V is TRBV18; the match to TRBD1 covers 10 bases. The CDR3 sequence is 15 residues long. J lost 6 bases, V lost 6 bases, and 9 bases had no gene match. Germline lookup yields CDR1 KGHSH and CDR2 LQKENI. The CDR3 region has the DNA TGTGCCAGCTCCGAACGGACAGGGGGAAAGGATACGCAGTATTTT. This codes for CASSERTGGKDTQYF. Based on the CDR3 plus reference TRBV18 and TRBJ2-3, the full variable domain is NAGVMQNPRHLVRRRGQEARLRCSPMKGHSHVYWYRQLPEEGLKFMVYLQKENIIDESGMPKERFSAEFPKEGPSILRIQQVVRGDSAAYFCASSERTGGKDTQYFGPGTRLTVL.

This sequence joins TRBV2 and TRBJ1-3; unclear D gene. Trimming stripped 3 bases from V and 4 bases from J, with 4 bases between. CDR1 is SNHLY and CDR2 is FYNNEI in the germline V gene. The CDR3 is made up of 12 amino acids. The CDR3 here is CASSERGNTIYF. The CDR3 DNA sequence: TGTGCCAGCAGTGAGAGAGGAAACACCATATATTTT. Together with reference TRBV2 and TRBJ1-3, the CDR3 gives the full variable domain: EPEVTQTPSHQVTQMGQEVILRCVPISNHLYFYWYRQILGQKVEFLVSFYNNEISEKSEIFDDQFSVERPDGSNFTLKIRSTKLEDSAMYFCASSERGNTIYFGEGSWLTVV.

This sequence joins TRBV5-4 and TRBJ2-2; TRBD2 matches 10 bases. Germline lookup yields CDR1 SGHNT and CDR2 YYREEE (reference sequence). The V gene end was trimmed by 0 bases and the J gene end by 3 bases; junction bases not matched to a gene: 11. The CDR3 runs 19 residues. CDR3 sequence (DNA): TGTGCCAGCAGCTTGGCTTGGTCTAGCGGGGGTAGTGACACCGGGGAGCTGTTTTTT. Its protein is CASSLAWSSGGSDTGELFF.

This clone was found once. The chain is built from TRBV5-1 and TRBJ2-1; 10 bases are shared with TRBD1. Germline trimming cut 0 bases from V and 5 bases from J; bases unmatched to any gene: 2. Germline CDR1 is SGHRS and CDR2 is YFSETQ. The CDR3 has 15 amino acids. CDR3: CASSLGQGADNEQFF. CDR3 DNA: TGCGCCAGCAGCTTGGGACAGGGGGCTGACAATGAGCAGTTCTTC.

In nucleotides, the CDR3 is TGCGCCAGCAGTGAGCCCAGGGGATCTGGAAACACCATATATTTT. Its translation is CASSEPRGSGNTIYF. This sequence joins TRBV10-2 and TRBJ1-3, with D maybe TRBD1 (6 bases). The CDR3 spans 15 residues. The ends were cut back, 2 bases at V and 1 base at J, with 9 bases in the middle. Germline CDR1 reads WSHSY; CDR2 reads SAAADI.

This chain connects TRBV6-5 to TRBJ2-7; 8 bases are a match to TRBD1. CDR1 and CDR2 (germline): MNHEY, SVGAGI. This CDR3 is 14 amino acids long. Unmatched junction bases numbered 6, after V lost 6 bases and J lost 2 bases. The CDR3 sequence is CASSQDRGPYEQYF. The CDR3 coding sequence is TGTGCCAGCAGCCAAGACAGGGGTCCCTACGAGCAGTACTTC.

The chain is built from TRBV24-1 and TRBJ1-6; D ambiguous. V was shortened by 4 bases and J by 3 bases, with 6 bases between the two germline ends. Germline-derived CDR1 and CDR2 are KGHDR and SFDVKD. The CDR3 spans 14 residues. This CDR3 reads CATSDSVYNSPLHF. The CDR3 nucleotides are TGTGCCACCAGTGACAGCGTCTATAATTCACCCCTCCACTTT.